Listed here is a single T cell receptor beta chain. This entry comes from a study of cytomegalovirus exposure and HLA in healthy donors. Germline V gene sequence: CDR1 SGHVS, CDR2 FNYEAQ. V lost 6 bases, J lost 1 base, and 7 bases stayed unmatched. The CDR3 has 17 residues. With 60 Vbeta and 13 Jbeta primers, the PCR was carried out. Profiling relied on immunoSEQ multiplex PCR, and the TCRdb table lists in-frame clones only, not all of them. Among 110,000 or so clones listed, 60% to 80% were seen once. This chain connects TRBV7-6 to TRBJ2-2, with 11 nucleotides matching TRBD1. The clonotype was recovered from a human donor in good health. Sample: PBMCs. CDR3 nucleotide sequence: TGTGCCAGCAGTGGACAGGGGGCGGCTGTGAACACCGGGGAGCTGTTTTTT. It codes for CASSGQGAAVNTGELFF.